Presented here are 5 T cell receptor beta chains from one specimen sequenced in a study of cytomegalovirus exposure and HLA in healthy donors. PCR involved 60 Vbeta and 13 Jbeta primers. Data came from immunoSEQ multiplex PCR; TCRdb stores just in-frame clones and leaves some out. The sample contains 200,000 or so clones, approximately 81% of which appear only once. Material for sequencing was PBMCs. The receptors shown here come from a woman aged 18-29 years in good health and CMV-seropositive.

This sequence joins TRBV30 and TRBJ2-5; unclear D gene. The CDR3 contains 11 residues. Germline CDR1 and CDR2: GTSNPN and SVGIG (reference sequence). V was cut by 7 bases and J by 4 bases, with 10 bases left in between. The chain's CDR3 is CASSPGETQYF. For the CDR3, the DNA is TGTGCCTCCTCGCCAGGAGAGACCCAGTACTTC.

The chain employs TRBV7-9 and TRBJ2-5; maybe TRBD2 (5 bases). The ends were cut back, 5 bases at V and 0 bases at J, with 10 bases in the middle. This CDR3 is built from 14 residues. Germline loops: CDR1 SEHNR, CDR2 FQNEAQ (reference sequence). In nucleotides, the CDR3 is TGTGCCAGCAGCCAAGGACTGAACCAAGAGACCCAGTACTTC. Its protein product is CASSQGLNQETQYF.

This CDR3 reads CASSLVGGGADEQFF. CDR3 nucleotide sequence: TGTGCCAGCAGCTTAGTTGGCGGGGGGGCCGATGAGCAGTTCTTC. The V and J genes are TRBV7-3 and TRBJ2-1, with TRBD2 identical over 9 bases. Per germline, CDR1 SGHTA and CDR2 FQGTGA. The ends lost 2 bases at V and 8 bases at J; junction bases unmatched: 7. There are 15 residues in the CDR3.

The chain links TRBV7-3 to TRBJ2-5; no clear D. The CDR3 is 13 amino acids. The germline gives CDR1 SGHTA, CDR2 FQGTGA. The V end was cut by 4 bases, the J end by 0 bases, with 6 bases between. CDR3 sequence reads: CASSSRNQETQYF. The CDR3 bases are TGTGCCAGCAGCTCCAGGAACCAAGAGACCCAGTACTTC.

The genes are TRBV6-5 and TRBJ1-6, with D maybe TRBD1 (5 bases). This CDR3 has 15 amino acids. The germline V gene encodes CDR1 MNHEY and CDR2 SVGAGI. Trimming took off 6 bases at V and 3 bases at J, with 12 bases between the two ends. The CDR3 DNA reads TGTGCCAGCAGACGGGGGACGGTCTATAATTCACCCCTCCACTTT. This sequence encodes CASRRGTVYNSPLHF.